This T cell receptor beta chain was observed in a study of blood T cell repertoires in COVID-19. The overall study: T cells, B-cell-depleted T cells, or PBMCs provided the cDNA or gDNA that served as material.

Produced via immunoSEQ multiplex PCR; TCRdb's table is partial and in-frame only. The sample holds about 240,000 clones; about 84% are singletons and the top ten take more than 9%. CDR3 size: 14 residues. Trimming removed 9 bases from V and 4 bases from J; junction bases left unmatched: 8. In germline, CDR1 is SNHLY, CDR2 FYNNEI. This receptor was taken from a man older than 75 with acute or convalescent COVID-19. The chain has TRBV2 and TRBJ1-2; TRBD1 aligns across 10 bases. Sequencing was performed on peripheral blood. Here the CDR3 reads CASRGTGEVYGYTF. The CDR3 region has the DNA TGTGCCAGTCGGGGGACAGGGGAGGTCTATGGCTACACCTTC. Full variable domain (remainder filled in from reference TRBV2 and TRBJ1-2): EPEVTQTPSHQVTQMGQEVILRCVPISNHLYFYWYRQILGQKVEFLVSFYNNEISEKSEIFDDQFSVERPDGSNFTLKIRSTKLEDSAMYFCASRGTGEVYGYTFGSGTRLTVV.